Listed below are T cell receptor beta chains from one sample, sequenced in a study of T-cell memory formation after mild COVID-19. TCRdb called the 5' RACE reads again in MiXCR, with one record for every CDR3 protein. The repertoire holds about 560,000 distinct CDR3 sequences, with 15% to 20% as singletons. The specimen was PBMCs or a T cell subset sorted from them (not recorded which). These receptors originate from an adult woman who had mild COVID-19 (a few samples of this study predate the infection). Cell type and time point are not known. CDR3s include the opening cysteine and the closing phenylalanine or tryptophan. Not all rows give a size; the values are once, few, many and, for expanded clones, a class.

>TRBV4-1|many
CASSQYSGTGGLSTEAFF
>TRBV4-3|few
CASSQGSSGVSGETQYF
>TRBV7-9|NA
CASSLASGPVFF
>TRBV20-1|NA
CSASPGPYYEQYF
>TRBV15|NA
CATSLNRVGETQYF
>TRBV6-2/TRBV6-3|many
CASRPWRGLAGRKQETQYF
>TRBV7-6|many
CASSSQGSYEQYF
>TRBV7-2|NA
CASSGLAGTYNEQFF
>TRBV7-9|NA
CASSPTRGYEKLFF
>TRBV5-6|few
CASSLGGHWPEQYF
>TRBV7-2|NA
CASSLAETTEAFF
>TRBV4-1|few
CASSLLEGTGELFF
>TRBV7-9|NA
CASSLKSGDFGYTF
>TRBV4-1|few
CASSQGTSGTGNTQYF
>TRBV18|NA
CASSLRTGEETQYF
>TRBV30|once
CAWSLLNTEAFF
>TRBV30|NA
CAWKGPGANVLTF
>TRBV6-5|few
CASSPRGTVNNEQFF
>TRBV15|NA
CATSRDRTGGYTF
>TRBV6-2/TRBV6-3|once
CASSYPPAGPYEQYF
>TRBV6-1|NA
CASSENYEQYF
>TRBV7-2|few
CASSLEQGLPYEQYF
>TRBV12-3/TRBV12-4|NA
CASSWTGAGTDTQYF
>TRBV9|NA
CASSSRVSGAQFF
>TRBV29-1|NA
CSVRATSGRADTQYF
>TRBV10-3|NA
CAISGRDPYGYTF
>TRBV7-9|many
CASSPQNTDTQYF
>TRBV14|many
CASSPVPVGRDNEQFF
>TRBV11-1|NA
CASSFRSTGELFF
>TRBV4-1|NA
CASSLQPESGTGPGYTF
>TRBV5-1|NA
CASSLLASGYEQYF
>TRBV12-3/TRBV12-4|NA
CASSSGAGMDTEAFF
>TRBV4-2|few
CASSPGTTNYNEQFF
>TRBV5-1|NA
CASSEVEAGVNEQFF
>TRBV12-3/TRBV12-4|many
CASRSPGVTDTQYF
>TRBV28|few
CASSPGGWSSGANVLTF
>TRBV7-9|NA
CASSLSGTKNIQYF
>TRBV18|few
CASSPRRQAENQPQHF
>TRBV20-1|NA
CSARSSGGAKDTQYF
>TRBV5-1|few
CASSLASAISTDTQYF
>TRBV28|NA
CASSAPGQSYEQYF
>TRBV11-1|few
CASSPWGGMSSYNEQFF
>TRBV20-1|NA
CSAPGGPGEKLFF
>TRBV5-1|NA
CASSLAPGPEAFF
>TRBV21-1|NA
CASSKVPNYEQYF
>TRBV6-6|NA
CAREPGGGRPYYEQYF
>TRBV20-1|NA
CSARGTRDTQYF
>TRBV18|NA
CASSPQGAITDTQYF
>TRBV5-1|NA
CASSLEWRGNEQFF
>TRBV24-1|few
CATSDLAGAADTQYF
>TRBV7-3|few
CASSLAGGFGDTQYF
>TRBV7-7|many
CASSSLASTGELFF